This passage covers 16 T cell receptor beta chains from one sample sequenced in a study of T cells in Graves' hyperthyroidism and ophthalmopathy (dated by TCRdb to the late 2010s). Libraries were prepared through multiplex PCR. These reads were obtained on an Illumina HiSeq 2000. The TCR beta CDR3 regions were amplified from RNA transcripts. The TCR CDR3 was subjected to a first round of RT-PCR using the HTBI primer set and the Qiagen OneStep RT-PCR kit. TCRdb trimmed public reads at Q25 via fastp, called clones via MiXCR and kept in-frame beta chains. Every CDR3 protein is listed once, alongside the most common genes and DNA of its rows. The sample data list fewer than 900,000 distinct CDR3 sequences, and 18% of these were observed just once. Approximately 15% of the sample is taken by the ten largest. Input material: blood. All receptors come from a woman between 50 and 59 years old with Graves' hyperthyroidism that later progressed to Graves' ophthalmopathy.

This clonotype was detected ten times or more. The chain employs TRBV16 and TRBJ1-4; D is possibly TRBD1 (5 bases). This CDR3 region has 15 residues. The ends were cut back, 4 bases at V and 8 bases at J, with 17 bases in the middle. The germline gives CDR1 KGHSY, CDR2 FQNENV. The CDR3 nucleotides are TGTGCCAGCAGCCGTATGGTAAGGGGAGGCGAAAAACTGTTTTTT. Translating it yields CASSRMVRGGEKLFF.

This CDR3 is CATNPTGVFPDTQYF. CDR3 nucleotide sequence: TGTGCCACAAATCCGACAGGGGTTTTTCCAGATACGCAGTATTTT. The chain is built from TRBV6-2 or TRBV6-3 and TRBJ2-3; 8 bases map to TRBD1. The CDR3 extends over 15 amino acids. The V segment lost 10 bases and the J segment 4 bases; nucleotides outside the gene matches: 13. CDR1 and CDR2 from the germline V gene are MNHEY and SVGEGT.

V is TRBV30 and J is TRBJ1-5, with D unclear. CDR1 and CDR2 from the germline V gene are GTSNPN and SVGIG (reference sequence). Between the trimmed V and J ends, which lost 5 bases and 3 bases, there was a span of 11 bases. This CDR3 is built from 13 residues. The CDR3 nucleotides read TGTGCCTGGGGCGGACGGAACAATCAGCCCCAGCATTTT. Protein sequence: CAWGGRNNQPQHF.

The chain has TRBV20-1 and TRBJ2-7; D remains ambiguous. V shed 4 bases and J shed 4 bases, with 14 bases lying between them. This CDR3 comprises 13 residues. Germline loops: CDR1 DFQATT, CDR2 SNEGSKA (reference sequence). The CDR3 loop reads CSAIRGFSYEQYF. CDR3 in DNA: TGCAGTGCTATAAGAGGTTTCTCATACGAGCAGTACTTC.

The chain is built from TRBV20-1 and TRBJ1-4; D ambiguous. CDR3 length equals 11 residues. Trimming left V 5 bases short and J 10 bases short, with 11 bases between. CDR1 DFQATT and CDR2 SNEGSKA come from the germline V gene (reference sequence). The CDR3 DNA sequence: TGCAGTGCTCCTGACGAAGGAAAACTGTTTTTT. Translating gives CSAPDEGKLFF.

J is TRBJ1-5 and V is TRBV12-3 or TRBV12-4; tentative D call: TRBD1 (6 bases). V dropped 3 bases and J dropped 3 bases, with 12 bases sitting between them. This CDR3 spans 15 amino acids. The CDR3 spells CASSLSGGHNQPQHF. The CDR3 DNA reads TGTGCCAGCAGTTTGTCTGGGGGGCACAATCAGCCCCAGCATTTT.

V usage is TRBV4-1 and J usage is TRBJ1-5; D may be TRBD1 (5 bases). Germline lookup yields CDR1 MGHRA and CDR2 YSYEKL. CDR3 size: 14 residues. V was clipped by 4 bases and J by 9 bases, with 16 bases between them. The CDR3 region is CASSLRQYGPPQHF. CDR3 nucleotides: TGCGCCAGCAGCCTCCGACAGTACGGTCCGCCCCAGCATTTT.

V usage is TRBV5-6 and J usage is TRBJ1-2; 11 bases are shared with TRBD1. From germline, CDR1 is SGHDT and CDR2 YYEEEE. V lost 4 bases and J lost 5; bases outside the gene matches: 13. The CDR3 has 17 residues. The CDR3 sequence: CASSPGTGGVWGYGYTF. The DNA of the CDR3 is TGTGCCAGCAGCCCCGGGACAGGGGGAGTATGGGGGTATGGCTACACCTTC.

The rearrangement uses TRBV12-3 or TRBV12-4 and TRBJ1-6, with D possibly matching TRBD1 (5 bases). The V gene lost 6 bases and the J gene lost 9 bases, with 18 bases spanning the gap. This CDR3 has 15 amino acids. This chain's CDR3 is CASSNPGTEGSPLHF. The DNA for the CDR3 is TGTGCCAGCAGCAACCCCGGGACCGAGGGTTCACCCCTCCACTTT.

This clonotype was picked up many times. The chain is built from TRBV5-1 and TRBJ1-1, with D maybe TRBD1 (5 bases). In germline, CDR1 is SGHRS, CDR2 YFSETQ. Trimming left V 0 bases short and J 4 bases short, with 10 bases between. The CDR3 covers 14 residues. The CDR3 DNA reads TGCGCCAGCAGCTTGGCGCAGGGAATCACTGAAGCTTTCTTT. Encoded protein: CASSLAQGITEAFF.

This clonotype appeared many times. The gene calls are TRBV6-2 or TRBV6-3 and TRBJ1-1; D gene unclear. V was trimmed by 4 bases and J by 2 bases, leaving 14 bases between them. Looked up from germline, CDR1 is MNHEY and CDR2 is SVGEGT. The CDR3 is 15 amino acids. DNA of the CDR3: TGTGCCAGCAGTTTCCCCACCGGGATCAACACTGAAGCTTTCTTT. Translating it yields CASSFPTGINTEAFF.

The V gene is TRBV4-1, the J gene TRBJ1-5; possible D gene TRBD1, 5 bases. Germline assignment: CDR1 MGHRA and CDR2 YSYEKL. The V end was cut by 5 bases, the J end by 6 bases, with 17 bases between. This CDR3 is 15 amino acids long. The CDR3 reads CASSYSGGGVQPQHF. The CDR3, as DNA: TGCGCCAGCAGCTATTCCGGTGGGGGGGTTCAGCCCCAGCATTTT.

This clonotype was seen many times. CDR3 sequence (DNA): TGTGCCAGCAGCCAAGGGGCACCGCGAAGTGGCTACACCTTC. Protein: CASSQGAPRSGYTF. The V and J genes are TRBV3-1 and TRBJ1-2, with D uncertain. Germline CDR1 is LGHDT and CDR2 is YNNKEL (reference sequence). V was shortened by 1 base and J by 7 bases, with 13 bases between the two germline ends. The CDR3 has 14 residues.

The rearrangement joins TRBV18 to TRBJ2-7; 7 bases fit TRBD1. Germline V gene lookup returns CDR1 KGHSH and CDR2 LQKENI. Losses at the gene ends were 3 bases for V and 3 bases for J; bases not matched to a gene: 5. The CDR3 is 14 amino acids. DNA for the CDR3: TGTGCCAGCTCACCGGGACAGAACTTCTACGAGCAGTACTTC. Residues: CASSPGQNFYEQYF.

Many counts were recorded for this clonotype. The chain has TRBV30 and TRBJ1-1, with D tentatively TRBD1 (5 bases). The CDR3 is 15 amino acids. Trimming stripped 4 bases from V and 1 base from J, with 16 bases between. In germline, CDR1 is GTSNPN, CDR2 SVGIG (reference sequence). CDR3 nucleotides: TGTGCCTGGACTGCAAGTATAGGGGCGAACACTGAAGCTTTCTTT. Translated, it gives CAWTASIGANTEAFF.

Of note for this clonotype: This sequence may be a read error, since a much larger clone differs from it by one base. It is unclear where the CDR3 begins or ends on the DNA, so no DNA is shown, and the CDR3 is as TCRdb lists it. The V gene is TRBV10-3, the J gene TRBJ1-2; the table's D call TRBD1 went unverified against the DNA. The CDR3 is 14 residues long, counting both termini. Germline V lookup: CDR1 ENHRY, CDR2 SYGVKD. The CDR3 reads CASSPLGVGYGCTF.